These T cell receptor beta chains were read from a single sample in a study of T cell repertoires in cytomegalovirus infection. MiXCR was run by TCRdb on the reads, yielding one entry per CDR3 protein. The repertoire has some 160,000 distinct CDR3 sequences, roughly 15% of them found once; the top ten carry over 15%. Sequenced: CD8+ T cells from PBMCs. Source of these receptors: a human donor in good health (CMV status not recorded). Some clones in this sample may be carry-over from other donors' samples. The CDR3 runs from the conserved cysteine through the conserved F or W. D genes are given only for firm matches.

v_gene: TRBV24-1; d_gene: -; j_gene: TRBJ2-2; CDR3aa: CATSDLWTGSGVNTGELFF
v_gene: TRBV28; d_gene: TRBD1; j_gene: TRBJ2-3; CDR3aa: CASSLPRQGSDTQYF
v_gene: TRBV7-9; d_gene: TRBD1; j_gene: TRBJ1-1; CDR3aa: CASSPPRTGTEAFF
v_gene: TRBV7-2; d_gene: TRBD2; j_gene: TRBJ2-7; CDR3aa: CASSPSGGSSYEQYF
v_gene: TRBV7-2; d_gene: TRBD2; j_gene: TRBJ2-7; CDR3aa: CASSLTSGRFVDF
v_gene: TRBV7-9; d_gene: TRBD2; j_gene: TRBJ2-7; CDR3aa: CASSPQLAGGPGGGEQYF
v_gene: TRBV11-2; d_gene: -; j_gene: TRBJ1-2; CDR3aa: CASNPGGGIDTF
v_gene: TRBV20-1; d_gene: TRBD2; j_gene: TRBJ2-3; CDR3aa: CSASSPSGTLSTDTQYF
v_gene: TRBV19; d_gene: -; j_gene: TRBJ2-4; CDR3aa: CASSIVKTGGKNIQYF
v_gene: TRBV7-3; d_gene: TRBD2; j_gene: TRBJ2-1; CDR3aa: CASSPLGGSLYNEQFF
v_gene: TRBV6-5; d_gene: -; j_gene: TRBJ2-7; CDR3aa: CASSWAKQGYEQYF
v_gene: TRBV4-3; d_gene: -; j_gene: TRBJ2-1; CDR3aa: CASSLAKGLYNEQFF
v_gene: TRBV7-2; d_gene: TRBD2; j_gene: TRBJ2-7; CDR3aa: CASSLVGEGPYEQYF
v_gene: TRBV11-2; d_gene: -; j_gene: TRBJ2-2; CDR3aa: CASSPFGTGELFF
v_gene: TRBV28; d_gene: TRBD2; j_gene: TRBJ2-1; CDR3aa: CASSPLVTSGDEQFF
v_gene: TRBV27; d_gene: -; j_gene: TRBJ2-2; CDR3aa: CASSLGRNTGELFF
v_gene: TRBV7-2; d_gene: -; j_gene: TRBJ1-5; CDR3aa: CASSSWANQPQHF
v_gene: TRBV28; d_gene: -; j_gene: TRBJ1-1; CDR3aa: CASSLLRGGNTEAFF
v_gene: TRBV28; d_gene: -; j_gene: TRBJ2-1; CDR3aa: CASSSSMSRFMDEQFF
v_gene: TRBV7-6; d_gene: -; j_gene: TRBJ1-1; CDR3aa: CASSLVQGEAFF
v_gene: TRBV7-9; d_gene: -; j_gene: TRBJ2-2; CDR3aa: CASVPAANTGELFF
v_gene: TRBV2; d_gene: -; j_gene: TRBJ2-3; CDR3aa: CASNDFGGSTDTQYF
v_gene: TRBV28; d_gene: TRBD2; j_gene: TRBJ2-7; CDR3aa: CASSSGTSGRTKEQYF
v_gene: TRBV28; d_gene: -; j_gene: TRBJ2-7; CDR3aa: CATAPGTPYEQYF
v_gene: TRBV29-1; d_gene: -; j_gene: TRBJ2-3; CDR3aa: CSVSYNPYRESTDTQYF
v_gene: TRBV5-6; d_gene: -; j_gene: TRBJ2-1; CDR3aa: CASSLAPAGAVVNEQFF
v_gene: TRBV6-2/TRBV6-3; d_gene: TRBD2; j_gene: TRBJ2-1; CDR3aa: CASTLAGATNEQFF
v_gene: TRBV20-1; d_gene: -; j_gene: TRBJ2-5; CDR3aa: CSARGGSETQYF
v_gene: TRBV7-9; d_gene: -; j_gene: TRBJ2-7; CDR3aa: CASSLVGDSYEQYF
v_gene: TRBV7-9; d_gene: -; j_gene: TRBJ2-7; CDR3aa: CASTPEVSYEQYF
v_gene: TRBV7-6; d_gene: TRBD1; j_gene: TRBJ2-5; CDR3aa: CASSRGQEEETQYF
v_gene: TRBV11-3; d_gene: TRBD2; j_gene: TRBJ2-1; CDR3aa: CASSPTSYYNEQFF
v_gene: TRBV28; d_gene: -; j_gene: TRBJ1-2; CDR3aa: CASSYWGGDVYGYTF
v_gene: TRBV2; d_gene: TRBD2; j_gene: TRBJ2-1; CDR3aa: CASLTSAGGPNEQFF
v_gene: TRBV27; d_gene: -; j_gene: TRBJ2-1; CDR3aa: CASSPLPSSYNEQFF
v_gene: TRBV20-1; d_gene: TRBD1; j_gene: TRBJ1-6; CDR3aa: CSARDSGGQYNSPLHF
v_gene: TRBV6-5; d_gene: -; j_gene: TRBJ2-3; CDR3aa: CDSSYEAVSTDTQYF
v_gene: TRBV12-3/TRBV12-4; d_gene: -; j_gene: TRBJ2-1; CDR3aa: CASSLFGHYNEQFF
v_gene: TRBV11-3; d_gene: TRBD1; j_gene: TRBJ2-5; CDR3aa: CASSGGQGVQYF
v_gene: TRBV10-3; d_gene: -; j_gene: TRBJ2-7; CDR3aa: CAIGSRDIYEQYF
v_gene: TRBV7-9; d_gene: TRBD1; j_gene: TRBJ1-6; CDR3aa: CASSSDRGRSPLHF
v_gene: TRBV14; d_gene: -; j_gene: TRBJ2-1; CDR3aa: CASSQDFGNEQFF
v_gene: TRBV4-1; d_gene: -; j_gene: TRBJ1-1; CDR3aa: CASSQDYRKSNPVNTEAFF
v_gene: TRBV7-2; d_gene: TRBD2; j_gene: TRBJ2-2; CDR3aa: CASSYGTTETGELFF
v_gene: TRBV20-1; d_gene: TRBD1; j_gene: TRBJ1-1; CDR3aa: CSAPTRGLTEAFF
v_gene: TRBV28; d_gene: -; j_gene: TRBJ1-5; CDR3aa: CASQWRGNQPQHF
v_gene: TRBV11-1; d_gene: TRBD1; j_gene: TRBJ2-7; CDR3aa: CASSSTGDLHEQYF
v_gene: TRBV14; d_gene: TRBD1; j_gene: TRBJ1-3; CDR3aa: CASSQAWDRLAGNTIYF
v_gene: TRBV28; d_gene: -; j_gene: TRBJ2-5; CDR3aa: CASSGQDDQETQYF
v_gene: TRBV19; d_gene: -; j_gene: TRBJ1-3; CDR3aa: CASWDRRSGNTIYF